Listed below are T cell receptor beta chains from one sample, sequenced in a study of T-cell memory formation after mild COVID-19. Via MiXCR, TCRdb re-called the 5' RACE reads, giving one row per CDR3 protein. The data show approximately 200,000 distinct CDR3 sequences, roughly 17% seen once. The sequenced material came from PBMCs or a T cell subset sorted from them (not recorded which). These receptors were taken from an adult woman who had mild COVID-19 (a few samples of this study predate the infection). Cell type and time point are not known. The conserved cysteine and the conserved F or W are not part of the CDR3 here. Fields, in order: J gene, V gene, D gene, CDR3 protein. The D gene is left open where the match is weak.

>TRBJ2-3|TRBV7-2|.
ASSAESPDTQY
>TRBJ2-5|TRBV20-1|TRBD2
SAGQTSGGRETQY
>TRBJ2-3|TRBV7-3|.
ASSVSDTQY
>TRBJ2-3|TRBV7-9|TRBD1
ASSLRQGIDTQY
>TRBJ1-1|TRBV12-3/TRBV12-4|.
ASSPDSEEAF
>TRBJ2-3|TRBV5-1|.
ASSSSAPAGDTQY
>TRBJ1-1|TRBV5-1|.
ASSLAGFYTEAF
>TRBJ2-5|TRBV5-5|.
ASSFFIRGETQY
>TRBJ2-1|TRBV5-5|.
ASSLAGRQNEQF
>TRBJ2-3|TRBV20-1|TRBD2
SAIPSGRDTQY